Listed here are 19 T cell receptor beta chains from one sample, sequenced in a study of blood T cells in healthy people across ages. A second PCR, run for roughly 7 to 12 cycles, used a sample-barcoded 5' primer plus a J-beta primer mix. In TCRdb, the 5' RACE reads were re-called with MiXCR into one record per CDR3 protein. The table shows around 710,000 distinct CDR3 sequences, with 35% to 45% occurring only once. Sequencing was carried out using blood. These receptors originate from a woman aged 55-69 years in good health.

The genes are TRBV7-9 and TRBJ1-2; maybe TRBD1 (6 bases). V lost 2 bases and J lost 8, with 15 bases in between. The CDR3 is made up of 14 amino acids. Looked up from germline, CDR1 is SEHNR and CDR2 is FQNEAQ (reference sequence). The chain's CDR3 is CASSLNREKEGYTF. In DNA, the CDR3 is TGTGCCAGCAGCTTAAACAGGGAGAAGGAGGGCTACACCTTC.

The chain links TRBV2 to TRBJ2-1; TRBD2 aligns across 7 bases. CDR3 length: 16 residues. J gave up 0 bases and V 6 bases, and 8 bases lay outside the gene matches. CDR1 SNHLY and CDR2 FYNNEI come from the germline V gene. The CDR3 sequence is CASSRWRENSYNEQFF. The CDR3 coding sequence is TGTGCCAGCAGCCGGTGGCGGGAGAACTCCTACAATGAGCAGTTCTTC.

The V gene is TRBV3-1, the J gene TRBJ2-3; tentatively, D is TRBD2 (5 bases). Germline V CDR1 and CDR2: LGHDT, YNNKEL (reference sequence). The CDR3 runs 16 residues. Trimming took 3 bases from V and 7 from J, leaving 20 bases between them. The CDR3 coding sequence is TGTGCCAGCAGCCAGGGTCTAAGCGGCTACGGGCATACGCAGTATTTT. The encoded protein is CASSQGLSGYGHTQYF.

This clonotype was counted at least ten times. V usage is TRBV12-3 or TRBV12-4 and J usage is TRBJ2-7, with D possibly matching TRBD2 (5 bases). CDR3 length: 14 amino acids. The germline V and J ends were trimmed by 3 bases and 2 bases, with 11 bases remaining between them. As DNA, the CDR3 is TGTGCCAGCAGTTTTGCGGGCGTTACCTACGAGCAGTACTTC. It encodes CASSFAGVTYEQYF.

This clonotype was counted a few times. This chain connects TRBV4-3 to TRBJ2-3; 9 bases map to TRBD1. CDR3 size: 17 residues. V lost 0 bases to trimming and J lost 0 bases; unmatched junction nucleotides: 4. Germline lookup yields CDR1 LGHNA and CDR2 YSLEER. CDR3 sequence reads: CASSQDPTGGSTDTQYF. The CDR3 DNA follows: TGCGCCAGCAGCCAAGACCCGACAGGGGGTAGCACAGATACGCAGTATTTT.

V is TRBV29-1 and J is TRBJ2-7; D possibly uses TRBD1 or TRBD2 (7 bases each). Matching the DNA end better, TRBJ2-5 makes the J call doubtful. The CDR3 is 16 residues long. CDR1 SQVTM and CDR2 ANQGSEA come from the germline V gene. For the CDR3, the DNA is TGCAGCGTTGGAGGATCCCCAGGGGGGGGATCAGAGACCCAGTACTTC. Residues: CSVGGSPGGGSETQYF.

The chain couples TRBV6-2 or TRBV6-3 to TRBJ2-3, with TRBD1 matching 8 bases. Germline loops: CDR1 MNHEY, CDR2 SVGEGT. The length of the CDR3 is 15 residues. The V segment lost 5 bases and the J segment 4 bases; nucleotides outside the gene matches: 8. CDR3 amino acids: CASSQLTGVADTQYF. CDR3 nucleotide sequence: TGTGCCAGCAGTCAACTGACAGGGGTAGCAGATACGCAGTATTTT.

The gene calls are TRBV12-5 and TRBJ2-7, with TRBD2 matching 8 bases. Germline CDR1 is LGHNT and CDR2 is FRNRAP. V was pared by 5 bases and J by 0 bases, with 9 bases of the junction left unmatched. This CDR3 is built from 16 residues. CDR3 sequence: CASGLHGGAPSYEQYF. The CDR3 DNA is TGTGCTAGTGGTCTACACGGGGGGGCCCCCTCCTACGAGCAGTACTTC. Full variable domain (outside the CDR3, taken from reference TRBV12-5 and TRBJ2-7): DARVTQTPRHKVTEMGQEVTMRCQPILGHNTVFWYRQTMMQGLELLAYFRNRAPLDDSGMPKDRFSAEMPDATLATLKIQPSEPRDSAVYFCASGLHGGAPSYEQYFGPGTRLTVT.

In regard to this clonotype: An end of the junction does not agree with germline; a read error may underlie this. CDR3 residues: CASGLGTTNEQYF. The CDR3 region has the DNA TGTGCCAGCGGCTTAGGGACTACGAACGAGCAGTACTTC. This chain joins TRBV7-9 and TRBJ2-7; TRBD2 matches at 7 bases. The germline gives CDR1 SEHNR, CDR2 FQNEAQ (reference sequence). The CDR3 runs 13 residues. Combining the CDR3 with reference TRBV7-9 and TRBJ2-7 gives the whole variable domain DTGVSQNPRHKITKRGQNVTFRCDPISEHNRLYWYRQTLGQGPEFLTYFQNEAQLEKSRLLSDRFSAERPKGSFSTLEIQRTEQGDSAMYLCASGLGTTNEQYFGPGTRLTVT.

Concerning this clonotype itself: This could be a read error, since a much larger clone is one nucleotide away. This chain uses TRBV7-7 with TRBJ2-7, with a weak D call TRBD2 (5 bases). The J call is uncertain, as TRBJ2-5 better fits the DNA end. The CDR3 totals 17 residues. CDR1 and CDR2 (germline): SSHAT, FNYEAQ (reference sequence). In DNA, the CDR3 is TGTGCCAGCAGCTTATACGGGGTGCGAGGGTTACCGGAGACCCAGTACTTC. It translates to CASSLYGVRGLPETQYF.

The chain uses TRBV24-1 and TRBJ2-1; TRBD2 matches at 7 bases. V shed 7 bases and J 0 bases; nucleotides not matched to a gene: 5. Germline V gives CDR1 KGHDR, CDR2 SFDVKD. This CDR3 spans 15 amino acids. CDR3 nucleotides: TGTGCCACCAGCTCGGGAGGTGTCTCCTACAATGAGCAGTTCTTC. It translates to CATSSGGVSYNEQFF.

Notes on this clonotype: This sequence may be a read error, since a much larger clone differs from it by one base. The chain links TRBV29-1 to TRBJ2-1; TRBD2 aligns across 14 bases. Near its end, the DNA agrees better with TRBJ2-7, so the J call may be wrong. The CDR3 is made up of 16 amino acids. Germline-derived CDR1 and CDR2 are SQVTM and ANQGSEA. The CDR3 is CSVLQGLAGAYNEQYF. CDR3 sequence (DNA): TGCAGCGTTTTACAGGGACTAGCGGGAGCCTACAATGAGCAGTACTTC.

V gene TRBV20-1 combines with J gene TRBJ1-1; D is undetermined. The V and J ends lost 0 bases and 4 bases respectively, with 15 bases between them. CDR1 DFQATT and CDR2 SNEGSKA come from the germline V gene (reference sequence). CDR3 size: 15 residues. The CDR3 region has the DNA TGCAGTGCTAGAGATAATTCGAGGGTTCCCACTGAAGCTTTCTTT. It specifies CSARDNSRVPTEAFF.

This chain joins TRBV5-1 and TRBJ2-5; 9 bases are shared with TRBD1. The V gene end was trimmed by 3 bases and the J gene end by 4 bases; junction bases not matched to a gene: 7. Germline V gene lookup returns CDR1 SGHRS and CDR2 YFSETQ. CDR3 length: 15 residues. DNA of the CDR3: TGCGCCAGCAGCTCGCAACAGGGGGCTGGAGAGACCCAGTACTTC. It yields the protein CASSSQQGAGETQYF.

This clonotype was observed a handful of times. The chain combines TRBV6-1 with TRBJ1-5, with D maybe TRBD1 (5 bases). Germline CDR1 MNHNS, CDR2 SASEGT. The CDR3 is 14 amino acids. Trimming removed 0 bases from V and 5 bases from J, with 8 bases in between. The CDR3 is CASSEASRDQPQHF. The CDR3 DNA follows: TGTGCCAGCAGTGAAGCAAGCAGGGATCAGCCCCAGCATTTT.

This chain links TRBV24-1 with TRBJ1-2, with D uncertain. The germline V gene encodes CDR1 KGHDR and CDR2 SFDVKD. CDR3 length: 14 residues. V lost 2 bases and J lost 2, with 8 bases in between. CDR3 sequence (DNA): TGTGCCACCAGTGATTCGGCCTCAAACTATGGCTACACCTTC. Its protein product is CATSDSASNYGYTF.

This clonotype was seen only a few times. V usage is TRBV12-5 and J usage is TRBJ2-3, with TRBD1 matching over 7 bases. Trimming cost V 5 bases and J 0 bases; bases outside gene matches: 8. The germline V gene encodes CDR1 LGHNT and CDR2 FRNRAP. The CDR3 contains 16 residues. This CDR3 reads CASGVGTEGSTDTQYF. The CDR3 bases are TGTGCTAGTGGTGTAGGGACAGAGGGGAGCACAGATACGCAGTATTTT.

As to this clonotype: A read error may account for a junction end that differs from germline. The J gene is TRBJ2-3, the V gene TRBV20-1; tentative D call: TRBD2 (5 bases). Germline CDR1 reads DFQATT; CDR2 reads SNEGSKA (reference sequence). The CDR3 is 12 amino acids. CDR3 amino acids: CGPRRGTDTQYF. CDR3 bases: TGTGGTCCCCGGCGGGGCACAGATACGCAGTATTTT.

The chain is built from TRBV30 and TRBJ2-7; no firm D call. The J call is in doubt because the DNA end fits TRBJ2-5 better. The germline V gene encodes CDR1 GTSNPN and CDR2 SVGIG (reference sequence). The CDR3 has 13 residues. In DNA form, the CDR3 reads TGTGCCTGGAGTGTACACTTACGAGAGACCCAGTACTTC. Translating it yields CAWSVHLRETQYF.